This T cell receptor beta chain is from a study of T cell responses to AZD1222 COVID-19 vaccine. Clones were sequenced by immunoSEQ multiplex PCR, and TCRdb holds only the in-frame ones, with some missing. This table has tens of thousands of clones, 65% to 80% appearing once. This clone showed up just once. Antigen specificity is unknown. Germline V lookup: CDR1 SGHNT, CDR2 YENEEA. The CDR3 length is 14 residues. The V end was cut by 6 bases, the J end by 2 bases, with 11 bases between. Study-level findings and limits: Donors skewed white British and female; clonal diversity was possibly underestimated. Nearly half of the spike-specific TCRs reportedly recognize variant regions that carry no mutations.

The sequencing used peripheral blood, collected 28 days after the second AZD1222 dose. This chain connects TRBV11-3 to TRBJ1-3; D ambiguous. This TCR came from an adult who received the AZD1222 COVID-19 vaccine. The CDR3 here is CASSPRAAGNTIYF. The CDR3 nucleotides read TGTGCCAGCAGTCCGAGGGCCGCTGGAAACACCATATATTTT.